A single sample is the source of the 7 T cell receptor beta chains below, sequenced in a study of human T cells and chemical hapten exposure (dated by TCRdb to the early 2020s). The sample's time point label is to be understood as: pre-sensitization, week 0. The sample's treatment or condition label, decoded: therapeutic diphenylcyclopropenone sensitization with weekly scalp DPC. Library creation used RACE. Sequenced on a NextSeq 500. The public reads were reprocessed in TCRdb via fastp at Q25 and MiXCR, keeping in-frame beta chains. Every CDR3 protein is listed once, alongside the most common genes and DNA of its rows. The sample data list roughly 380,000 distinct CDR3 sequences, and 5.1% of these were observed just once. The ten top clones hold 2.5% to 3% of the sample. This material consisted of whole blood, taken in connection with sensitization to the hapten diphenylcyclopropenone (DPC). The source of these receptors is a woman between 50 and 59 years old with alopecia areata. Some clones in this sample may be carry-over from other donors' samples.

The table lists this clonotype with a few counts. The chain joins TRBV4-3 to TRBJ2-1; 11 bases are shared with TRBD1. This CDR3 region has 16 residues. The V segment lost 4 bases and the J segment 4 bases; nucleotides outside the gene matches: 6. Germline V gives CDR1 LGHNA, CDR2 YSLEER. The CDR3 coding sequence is TGCGCCAGCAGCCGCCGGACAGGGGGCGGATACAATGAGCAGTTCTTC. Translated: CASSRRTGGGYNEQFF.

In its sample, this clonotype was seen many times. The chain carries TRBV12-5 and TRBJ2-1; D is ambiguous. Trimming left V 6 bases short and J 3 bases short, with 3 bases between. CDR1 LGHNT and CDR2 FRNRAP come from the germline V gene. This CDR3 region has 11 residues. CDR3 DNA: TGTGCTAGTGGGGTCTACAATGAGCAGTTCTTC. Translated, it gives CASGVYNEQFF.

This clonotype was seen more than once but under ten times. The CDR3 loop is CASSQGLARGEEQFF. CDR3 sequence (DNA): TGTGCCAGCAGCCAAGGTCTCGCTAGGGGAGAAGAGCAGTTCTTC. V is TRBV14 and J is TRBJ2-1, with D possibly being TRBD1 or TRBD2 (5 bases each). The CDR3 has 15 residues. Germline V gene sequence: CDR1 SGHDN, CDR2 FVKESK. V lost 1 base and J lost 10, with 17 bases in between.

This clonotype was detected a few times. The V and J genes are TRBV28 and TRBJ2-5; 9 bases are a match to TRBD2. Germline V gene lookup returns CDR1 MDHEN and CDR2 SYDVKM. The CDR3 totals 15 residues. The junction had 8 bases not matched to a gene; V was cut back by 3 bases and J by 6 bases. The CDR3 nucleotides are TGTGCCAGCAGTTTGTTGCGGGAGGGCCTACAGACCCAGTACTTC. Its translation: CASSLLREGLQTQYF.

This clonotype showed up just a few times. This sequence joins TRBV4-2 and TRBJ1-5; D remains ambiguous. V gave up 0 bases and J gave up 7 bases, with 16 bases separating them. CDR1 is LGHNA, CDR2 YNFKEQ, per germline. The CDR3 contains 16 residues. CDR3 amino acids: CASSQDISSVIQPQHF. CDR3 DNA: TGTGCCAGCAGCCAAGACATTTCCAGCGTTATCCAGCCCCAGCATTTT.

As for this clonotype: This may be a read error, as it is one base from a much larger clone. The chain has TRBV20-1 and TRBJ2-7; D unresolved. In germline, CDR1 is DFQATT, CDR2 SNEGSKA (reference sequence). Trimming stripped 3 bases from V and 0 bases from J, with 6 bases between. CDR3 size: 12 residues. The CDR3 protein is CSARMGSYEQYF. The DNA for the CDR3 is TGCAGTGCTAGGATGGGCTCCTACGAGCAGTACTTC.

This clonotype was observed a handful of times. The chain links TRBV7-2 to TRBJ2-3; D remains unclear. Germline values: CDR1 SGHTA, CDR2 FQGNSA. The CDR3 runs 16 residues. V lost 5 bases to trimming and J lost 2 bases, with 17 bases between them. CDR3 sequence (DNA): TGTGCCAGCAGCCCCCTCCCGGCGGTATTCACAGATACGCAGTATTTT. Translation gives CASSPLPAVFTDTQYF. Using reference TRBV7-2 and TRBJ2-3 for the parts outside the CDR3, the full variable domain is GAGVSQSPSNKVTEKGKDVELRCDPISGHTALYWYRQSLGQGLEFLIYFQGNSAPDKSGLPSDRFSAERTGGSVSTLTIQRTQQEDSAVYLCASSPLPAVFTDTQYFGPGTRLTVL.